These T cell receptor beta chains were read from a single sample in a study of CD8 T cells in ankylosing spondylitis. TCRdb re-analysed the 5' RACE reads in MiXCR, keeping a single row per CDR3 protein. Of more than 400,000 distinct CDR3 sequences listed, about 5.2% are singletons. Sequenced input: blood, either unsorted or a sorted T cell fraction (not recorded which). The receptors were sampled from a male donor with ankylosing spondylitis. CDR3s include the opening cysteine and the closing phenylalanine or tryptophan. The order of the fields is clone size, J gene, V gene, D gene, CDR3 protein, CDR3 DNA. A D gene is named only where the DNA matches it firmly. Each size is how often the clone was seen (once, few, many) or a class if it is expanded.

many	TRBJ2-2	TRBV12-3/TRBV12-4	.	CASSLGWSGELFF	TGTGCCAGCAGTTTAGGGTGGTCCGGGGAGCTGTTTTTT
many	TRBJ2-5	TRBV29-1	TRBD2	CSVGDSGGHQETQYF	TGCAGCGTGGGGGATAGCGGGGGCCACCAAGAGACCCAGTACTTC
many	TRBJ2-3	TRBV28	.	CASSFGGRYTQYF	TGTGCCAGCAGTTTCGGTGGGCGGTATACGCAGTATTTT
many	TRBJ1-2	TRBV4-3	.	CASSQDPGLPVYGYTF	TGCGCCAGCAGCCAAGACCCGGGTCTGCCGGTCTATGGCTACACCTTC
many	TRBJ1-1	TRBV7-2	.	CASTPWGETEAFF	TGTGCCAGCACCCCCTGGGGAGAGACTGAAGCTTTCTTT
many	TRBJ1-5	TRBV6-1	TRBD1	CASSELGQGPYSNQPQHF	TGTGCCAGCAGTGAACTGGGACAGGGACCCTATAGCAATCAGCCCCAGCATTTT
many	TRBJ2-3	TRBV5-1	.	CASSYGTYSTDTQYF	TGCGCCAGCAGCTACGGGACGTACAGCACAGATACGCAGTATTTT
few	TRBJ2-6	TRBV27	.	CASSWNWGPGANVLTF	TGTGCCAGCAGTTGGAATTGGGGGCCGGGGGCCAACGTCCTGACTTTC
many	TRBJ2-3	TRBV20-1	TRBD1	CSARGTASTDTQYF	TGCAGTGCTAGGGGGACAGCTAGCACAGATACGCAGTATTTT
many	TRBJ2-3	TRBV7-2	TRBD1	CASSPKRGTGTDTQYF	TGTGCCAGCAGCCCCAAAAGGGGGACAGGCACAGATACGCAGTATTTT
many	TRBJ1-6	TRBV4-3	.	CASRPNTHGSNSPLHF	TGCGCCAGCAGGCCCAACACACACGGTTCTAATTCACCCCTCCACTTT
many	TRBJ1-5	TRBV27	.	CASSKWGSNQPQHF	TGTGCCAGCAGCAAGTGGGGCAGCAATCAGCCCCAGCATTTT
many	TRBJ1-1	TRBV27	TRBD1	CASGRTGRNTEAFF	TGTGCCTCCGGGAGGACAGGAAGGAACACTGAAGCTTTCTTT
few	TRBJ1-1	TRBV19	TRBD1	CASSPWGQLNTEAFF	TGTGCCAGTTCCCCTTGGGGACAGCTAAACACTGAAGCTTTCTTT
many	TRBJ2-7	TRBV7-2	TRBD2	CASRPTSGRAGEQYF	TGTGCCAGCAGACCGACTAGCGGGAGGGCTGGAGAGCAGTACTTC